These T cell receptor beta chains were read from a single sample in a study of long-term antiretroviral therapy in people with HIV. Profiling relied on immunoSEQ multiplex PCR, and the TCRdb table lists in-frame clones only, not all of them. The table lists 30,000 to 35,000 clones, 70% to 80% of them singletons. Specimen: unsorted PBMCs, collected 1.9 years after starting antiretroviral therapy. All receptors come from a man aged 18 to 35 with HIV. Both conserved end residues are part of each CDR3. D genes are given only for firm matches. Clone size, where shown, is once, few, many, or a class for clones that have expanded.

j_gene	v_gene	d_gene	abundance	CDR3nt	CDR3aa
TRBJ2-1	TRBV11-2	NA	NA	TGTGCCAGCAGCCTGACTACTCTTAACAATGAGCAGTTCTTC	CASSLTTLNNEQFF
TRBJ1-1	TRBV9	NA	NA	TGTGCCAGCAGCGTAGAGGGCAAGGAAGCTTTCTTT	CASSVEGKEAFF
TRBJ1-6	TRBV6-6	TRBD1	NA	TGTGCCAGCAGTTATAGGGCAGGGGGTAATTCACCCCTCCACTTT	CASSYRAGGNSPLHF
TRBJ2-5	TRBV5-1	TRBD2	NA	TGCGCCAGCAGCTTGCCCGGACTAGCGGGGGCCCAAGAGACCCAGTACTTC	CASSLPGLAGAQETQYF
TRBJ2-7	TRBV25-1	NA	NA	TGTGCCAGCGGGGGGACAGTCGTTGGAAACGAGCAGTACTTC	CASGGTVVGNEQYF
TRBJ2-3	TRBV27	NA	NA	TGTGCCAGCAGCCCGGGTCCGGGACGGGAGTACTCGGATACGCAGTATTTT	CASSPGPGREYSDTQYF
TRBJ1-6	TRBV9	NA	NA	TGTGCCAGCAGCGTAGCCAGGGTTGGTTCACCCCTCCACTTT	CASSVARVGSPLHF
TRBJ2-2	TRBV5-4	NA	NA	TGTGCCAGCAGCTTCACAGGGATAGGGGAGCTGTTTTTT	CASSFTGIGELFF
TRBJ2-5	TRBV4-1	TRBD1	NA	TGCGCCAGCAGCCAGGGACAGTTTCAAGAGACCCAGTACTTC	CASSQGQFQETQYF
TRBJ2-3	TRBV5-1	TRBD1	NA	TGCGCCAGCAGCTTGGGGCAGGGGGCGACAGATACGCAGTATTTT	CASSLGQGATDTQYF
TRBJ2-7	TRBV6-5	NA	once	TGTGCCAGCAGTTACGGCGTCCGTGGGGCCCGCGAGCAGTACTTC	CASSYGVRGAREQYF
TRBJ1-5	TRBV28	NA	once	TGTGCCAGCACCGTGATCGATCAGCCCCAGCATTTT	CASTVIDQPQHF
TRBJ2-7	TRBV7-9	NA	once	TGTGCCAGCAGCTTAGACGCCGGGGTTAGGTACGAGCAGTACTTC	CASSLDAGVRYEQYF
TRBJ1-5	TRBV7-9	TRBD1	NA	TGTGCCAGCAGCGAGGCGACGGACAGGGGGGACATGTGGCCCCAGCATTTT	CASSEATDRGDMWPQHF
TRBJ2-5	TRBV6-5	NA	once	TGTGCCAGCAGCATGGGGGAAGAAGAGACCCAGTACTTC	CASSMGEEETQYF
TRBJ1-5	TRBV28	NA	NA	TGTGCCAGCAGTTATCCTCGCCGGAATCAGCCCCAGCATTTT	CASSYPRRNQPQHF
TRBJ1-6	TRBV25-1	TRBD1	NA	TGTGCCAGCAGTGAATTCTGGGGACAGGGTTTCGGTTCACCCCTCCACTTT	CASSEFWGQGFGSPLHF
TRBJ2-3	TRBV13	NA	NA	TGTGCCAGCAGCTTCGGACGTTCAGATACGCAGTATTTT	CASSFGRSDTQYF
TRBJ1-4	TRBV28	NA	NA	TGTGCCAGCAGTACCTATAATGAAAAACTGTTTTTT	CASSTYNEKLFF
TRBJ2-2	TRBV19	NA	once	TGTGCCATTCGCGAGAGACGTGACACCGGGGAGCTGTTTTTT	CAIRERRDTGELFF
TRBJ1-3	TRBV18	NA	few	TGTGCCAGCTCACGTGAGGCTGGAAACACCATATATTTT	CASSREAGNTIYF
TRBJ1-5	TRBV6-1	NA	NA	TGTGCCAGCAGTGAAGGGGGTTTCTGGAATCAGCCCCAGCATTTT	CASSEGGFWNQPQHF
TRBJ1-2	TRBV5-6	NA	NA	TGTGCCACCTACGGGGACTATGGCTACACCTTC	CATYGDYGYTF
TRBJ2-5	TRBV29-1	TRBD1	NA	TGCAGCGTTGAAGGGACAGGGGAGTGGGAGACCCAGTACTTC	CSVEGTGEWETQYF
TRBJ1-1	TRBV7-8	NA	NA	TGTGCCAGCAGCGTAAGCAGCGAGCTGGATGGTTTCTTT	CASSVSSELDGFF
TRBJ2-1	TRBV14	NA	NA	TGTGCCAGCAGCCGCACTAGTGGGACCGGGACGGAAGCCTACAATGAGCAGTTCTTC	CASSRTSGTGTEAYNEQFF
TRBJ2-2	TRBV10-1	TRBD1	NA	TGCGCCAGCAGATACCTCGGACAGGGGACCGGGGAGCTGTTTTTT	CASRYLGQGTGELFF
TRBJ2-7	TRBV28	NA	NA	TGTGCCAGCAGCCGTGACGGCTACGAGCAGTACTTC	CASSRDGYEQYF
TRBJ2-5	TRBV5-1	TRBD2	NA	TGCGCCAGCAGCTGGGCCGCAACCCCTCGGGGGGGCCGAGAGACCCAGTACTTC	CASSWAATPRGGRETQYF
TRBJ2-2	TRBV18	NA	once	TGTGCCAGCTCACTCAGACAGGTGAACACCGGGGAGCTGTTTTTT	CASSLRQVNTGELFF
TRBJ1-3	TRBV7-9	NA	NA	TGTGCCAGCAGCGCGGGGACGGCAAGGATAAACACCATATATTTT	CASSAGTARINTIYF
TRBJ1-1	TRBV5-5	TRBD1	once	TGTGCCAGCATCCTATACGACTCACAGGGGGTGGCTTTCTTT	CASILYDSQGVAFF
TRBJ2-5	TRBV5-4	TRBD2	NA	TGTGCCAGCAGCTTGGGACTAGCGGGGGCTGAGACCCAGTACTTC	CASSLGLAGAETQYF
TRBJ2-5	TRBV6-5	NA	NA	TGTGCCAGCAGTCCGGACCTGTACCAAGAGACCCAGTACTTC	CASSPDLYQETQYF
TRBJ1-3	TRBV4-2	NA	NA	TGTGCCAGCAGCCATATTGGATCGGTGACCTCTGGAAACACCATATATTTT	CASSHIGSVTSGNTIYF
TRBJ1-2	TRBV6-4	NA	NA	TGTGCCAGCAAAGCTGAGAGGACAAGTTATGGCTACACCTTC	CASKAERTSYGYTF
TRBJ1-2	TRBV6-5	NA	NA	TGTGCCAGCAGAACTAACTATGGCTACACCTTC	CASRTNYGYTF
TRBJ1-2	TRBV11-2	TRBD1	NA	TGTGCCAGCAGCTATACGACAGGGGTAGGCTACACCTTC	CASSYTTGVGYTF
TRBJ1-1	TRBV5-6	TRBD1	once	TGTGCCAGCAGCTTGGGACAGGGAGGGACTGAAGCTTTCTTT	CASSLGQGGTEAFF
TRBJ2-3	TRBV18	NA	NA	TGTGCCAGCTCACCGGGAGCAGATACGCAGTATTTT	CASSPGADTQYF
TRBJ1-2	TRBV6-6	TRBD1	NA	TGTGCCAGCAGTTACGGTCAGGGGGCAAACTATGGCTACACCTTC	CASSYGQGANYGYTF
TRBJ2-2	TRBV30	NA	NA	TGTGCCTGGAGTTGGGTTTCCGGGGAGCTGTTTTTT	CAWSWVSGELFF
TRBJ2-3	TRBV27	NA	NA	TGTGCCAGCAGGGGCCCGGGAGCAGATACGCAGTATTTT	CASRGPGADTQYF
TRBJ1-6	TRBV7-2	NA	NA	TGTGCCAGCAGCTTAGTGTGGGTCCAGGATTCACCCCTCCACTTT	CASSLVWVQDSPLHF
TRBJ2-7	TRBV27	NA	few	TGTGCCAGCAGTTCGCCGGGAAAGTGGTACGAGCAGTACTTC	CASSSPGKWYEQYF
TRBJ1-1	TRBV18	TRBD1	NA	TGTGCCAGCCCGGGACAGGGGGTAGTGAACACTGAAGCTTTCTTT	CASPGQGVVNTEAFF
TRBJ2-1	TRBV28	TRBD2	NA	TGTGCCAGCAGCTCCCACCCCGGGACTAGCGGGGCGGGGTGGCAGTTCTTC	CASSSHPGTSGAGWQFF
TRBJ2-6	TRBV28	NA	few	TGTGCCAGCAGTTACAGGTTCCTTGGGGCCAACGTCCTGACTTTC	CASSYRFLGANVLTF
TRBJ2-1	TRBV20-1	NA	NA	TGCAGTGCCCAACGGGAGAATGAGCAGTTCTTC	CSAQRENEQFF
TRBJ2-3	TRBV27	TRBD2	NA	TGTGCCAGCAGTGCCGGACTAGCGGGTACAGATACGCAGTATTTT	CASSAGLAGTDTQYF
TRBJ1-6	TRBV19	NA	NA	TGTGCCAGTAGCGTTCCCTTAACGCCTTACAGCTCCTATAATTCACCCCTCCACTTT	CASSVPLTPYSSYNSPLHF